This T cell receptor beta chain was recovered during a study of vaccination and CD4 T cells after COVID-19. Study in general: Overlapping spike peptides of SARS-CoV-2, HCoV-NL63, HCoV-OC43 and HCoV-229E were used, and cells were stimulated with them.

Sequenced with the Oncomine TCR Beta short-read assay was DNA taken from cultured CD4+ T cells. TCRdb independently ran MiXCR on the PCR reads; one entry per CDR3 protein. Of some 15,000 distinct CDR3 sequences in the sample, 78% are singletons; the top ten hold about 8.9%. Treatment indicated: approximately 9-day PBMC culture with coronavirus spike peptide pools or control peptides (ViraFEST assay). The CDR3 is 16 residues long. From germline, CDR1 is GTSNPN and CDR2 SVGIG (reference sequence). J gave up 2 bases and V 4 bases, and 10 bases lay outside the gene matches. About this clonotype: The antigen remains unidentified.

General study points: The great majority, 304 of 307 vaccine-specific clones, proved spike mono-reactive in convalescent patients. The study examined relatively few convalescent patients and included no early post-infection timepoints. Among convalescent patients, a median around 85% of reactive clones emerged only after vaccination.

This sample comprised CD4+ T cells from blood, cultured in vitro, obtained after SARS-CoV-2 vaccination. The sequence was collected from a human donor who received a COVID-19 vaccine. V gene TRBV30 combines with J gene TRBJ2-5; TRBD2 matches at 10 bases. CDR3 sequence reads: CAWTQASGGIQETQYF. CDR3 nucleotides: TGTGCCTGGACCCAAGCTAGCGGGGGAATACAAGAGACCCAGTACTTC. The full variable domain, in which reference TRBV30 and TRBJ2-5 provide the parts outside the CDR3, is SQTIHQWPATLVQPVGSPLSLECTVEGTSNPNLYWYRQAAGRGLQLLFYSVGIGQISSEVPQNLSASRPQDRQFILSSKKLLLSDSGFYLCAWTQASGGIQETQYFGPGTRLLVL.